This TCR beta chain was identified during a study of OX40 agonist ivuxolimab in advanced cancers. Study context: The mean age was around 56 years, ranging from 23 to 79, with 80% to 85% of participants male. People who had prior anti-PD-1, anti-PD-L1 or anti-CTLA-4 therapy could take part, and roughly 40% had some. Study-level points and caveats: Dose levels from 0.1 to 3.0 mg/kg saw CD4+ and CD8+ blood T cells expand clonally by week 6. Among the nonresponders, some also had low normalized T-cell clonal expansion.

CDR1 MNHNY and CDR2 SVGAGI come from the germline V gene (reference sequence). The length of the CDR3 is 14 residues. Between the trimmed V and J ends, which lost 5 bases and 10 bases, there was a span of 15 bases. Notes on this clone: Its specificity is unknown.

Assay: immunoSEQ multiplex PCR; the TCRdb copy retains only in-frame clones and omits some. The top ten hold 3.1% of the sample, which has about 57,000 clones, approximately 83% seen once. The chain links TRBV6-6 to TRBJ1-6; D perhaps matches TRBD1 (6 bases). The sequenced sample was CD4+ or CD8+ T cells sorted from blood, obtained in a trial of the OX40 agonist ivuxolimab. The receptor was derived from an adult with an advanced solid tumor such as melanoma, head and neck, liver or kidney cancer. The CDR3, as DNA: TGTGCCAGCAGTCCTCAGGGGCAGAGCTCACCCCTCCACTTT. Its protein is CASSPQGQSSPLHF.